This is a list of T cell receptor beta chains from one sample in a study of T cells in localized non-small cell lung cancer. The assay was immunoSEQ multiplex PCR, and TCRdb's table has in-frame clones only and misses some. The sample carries under 15,000 clones, 80% to 90% recorded once. The source was peripheral blood, collected before any cancer treatment. The receptor set was obtained from a male donor aged 60 or older with stage I lung adenocarcinoma. CDR3s include the opening cysteine and the closing phenylalanine or tryptophan. The D gene is left open where the match is weak. Clone sizes are given selectively: once, few, many, or a class where the clone is expanded.

>TRBV5-4|NA|TRBJ2-3|NA
TGTGCCAGCAGCCCGAAAGGAGGGGGCGCAGATACGCAGTATTTT
CASSPKGGGADTQYF
>TRBV18|NA|TRBJ2-6|NA
TGTGCCAGCTCACCATCCGAGGGCACTGGGGCCAACGTCCTGACTTTC
CASSPSEGTGANVLTF
>TRBV18|NA|TRBJ2-5|NA
TGTGCCAGCTCACCAAAACGAGAGACCCAGTACTTC
CASSPKRETQYF
>TRBV7-8|once|TRBJ1-1|TRBD1
TGTGCCAGCAGCTCGACAGGGTATTACACTGAAGCTTTCTTT
CASSSTGYYTEAFF
>TRBV7-9|NA|TRBJ2-3|TRBD1
TGTGCCAGCAGCTTGGGACGAACAGGGGCCCGTACTGATACGCAGTATTTT
CASSLGRTGARTDTQYF
>TRBV9|NA|TRBJ2-7|TRBD1
TGTGCCAGCAGCGCAGAGGACAGGTCCGGCTACGAGCAGTACTTC
CASSAEDRSGYEQYF
>TRBV5-5|NA|TRBJ2-1|TRBD1
TGTGCCAGCAGCTGGGACAGGGTGGCCCCTAATGAGCAGTTCTTC
CASSWDRVAPNEQFF
>TRBV11-2|NA|TRBJ2-1|TRBD2
TGTGCCAGCAGCCAGAATAGCGGGAGAGGGAGTGAGCAGTTCTTC
CASSQNSGRGSEQFF
>TRBV29-1|NA|TRBJ2-7|NA
TGCAGCGTTGCTCTATGGCAGGGCGTGGGCGAGCAGTACTTC
CSVALWQGVGEQYF
>TRBV5-1|NA|TRBJ2-2|NA
TGCGCCAGCAGCTTGGTTTCCCACACCGGGGAGCTGTTTTTT
CASSLVSHTGELFF
>TRBV18|NA|TRBJ2-1|NA
TGTGCCAGCTCACCAAGTCGGGACAATGAGCAGTTCTTC
CASSPSRDNEQFF
>TRBV18|NA|TRBJ2-3|TRBD2
TGTGCCAGCTCATCGACTAGCGGGAGTTTCACAGATACGCAGTATTTT
CASSSTSGSFTDTQYF
>TRBV5-6|NA|TRBJ2-6|NA
TGTGCCAGCAGCTTGACAGGCGGCTCTGGGGCCAACGTCCTGACTTTC
CASSLTGGSGANVLTF
>TRBV18|NA|TRBJ1-5|NA
TGTGCCAGCTCTCTAGACGGGGATCAGCCCCAGCATTTT
CASSLDGDQPQHF
>TRBV5-1|NA|TRBJ1-2|TRBD1
TGCGCCAGCAGCTTCAACATAGGACAGGGCGGGTCCTACACCTTC
CASSFNIGQGGSYTF